The rows below give T cell receptor beta chains drawn from one sample of a study of blood T cell repertoires in COVID-19. Profiled with immunoSEQ multiplex PCR; TCRdb holds only in-frame clones, not every one. The repertoire has roughly 250,000 clones, under 95% of them found once; the top ten carry under 2.5%. Material for sequencing was PBMCs or T cells enriched from blood (not recorded which). The receptor source for this set is a woman aged 18-30 years who had recovered from COVID-19. Each CDR3 is given with its conserved first and last residue. The D gene is left open where the match is weak. Size is stated for part of the rows, as once, few or many counts, or as a class when the clone is expanded.

cdr3_nt	cdr3_aa	d_call	j_call	v_call	clone_size
TGTGCCATCAATGGGGCAGCTCACACTGGCTACACCTTC	CAINGAAHTGYTF	.	TRBJ1-2	TRBV10-3	.
TGTGCCACCAGCAGCCAACGGGGGTATGAGCAGTTCTTC	CATSSQRGYEQFF	.	TRBJ2-1	TRBV15	once
TGTGCCAGCAGCTTAGATGTCAGCAGGGGTCGACCCTACAATGAGCAGTTCTTC	CASSLDVSRGRPYNEQFF	.	TRBJ2-1	TRBV11-3	.
TGTGCCAGCGGGGTCGGGTCTTTGGGAGGTGAAGCTTTCTTT	CASGVGSLGGEAFF	.	TRBJ1-1	TRBV2	.
TGTGCCAGCAGCCCAGCGAACAGGGGGAGGGCCGCTTTCTTT	CASSPANRGRAAFF	TRBD1	TRBJ1-1	TRBV28	.
TGTGCCAGTAGTCAGACAGGTTGGAGGCCCCAGCATTTT	CASSQTGWRPQHF	.	TRBJ1-5	TRBV19	.
TGTGCCAGCAGCCAACAGGTAGCCCTCGCTGGGGCCAACGTCCTGACTTTC	CASSQQVALAGANVLTF	.	TRBJ2-6	TRBV7-2	.
TGTGCCAGCAGCCGCCCGGGACAGGCCACAGATACGCAGTATTTT	CASSRPGQATDTQYF	TRBD1	TRBJ2-3	TRBV7-9	.
TGTGCCAGCAGCCCTAGGGGACAGGGAGGGGTAAGCGAGCAGTACTTC	CASSPRGQGGVSEQYF	TRBD1	TRBJ2-7	TRBV7-2	.
TGCGCCAGCAGCTTGGGACAGGGAAATGAAAAACTGTTTTTT	CASSLGQGNEKLFF	TRBD1	TRBJ1-4	TRBV5-1	once
TGTGCCAGCAGCCGACAGGGAAAGGCCTCTGGAAACACCATATATTTT	CASSRQGKASGNTIYF	TRBD1	TRBJ1-3	TRBV28	.
TGTGCCAGCTCAGGGACAGGCGACTACGAGCAGTACTTC	CASSGTGDYEQYF	TRBD1	TRBJ2-7	TRBV18	.
TGTGCCAGCAGTTACCAGGCTGGTCAGCCCCAGCATTTT	CASSYQAGQPQHF	.	TRBJ1-5	TRBV6-5	.
TGTGCCAGCAGATCGGGGACAGGGACAAATTCACCCCTCCACTTT	CASRSGTGTNSPLHF	TRBD1	TRBJ1-6	TRBV7-9	.
TGTGCCAGCAGTGAGACAGGGGGGCCCCAAGAGACCCAGTACTTC	CASSETGGPQETQYF	TRBD1	TRBJ2-5	TRBV25-1	.
TGTGCCAGCTCACCAAGTGAGCGTGTGGGCGAGCAGTACTTC	CASSPSERVGEQYF	.	TRBJ2-7	TRBV18	.
TGCGCCAGCAGCCAGATCACAGGTGACACTGAAGCTTTCTTT	CASSQITGDTEAFF	.	TRBJ1-1	TRBV4-1	.
TGTGCCAGCAGCTTATTGGGGCAGGTAGATTCACCCCTCCACTTT	CASSLLGQVDSPLHF	.	TRBJ1-6	TRBV7-2	.
TGTGCCAGCAGTTGGCAGGGGCCGGACACCGGGGAGCTGTTTTTT	CASSWQGPDTGELFF	.	TRBJ2-2	TRBV6-2/TRBV6-3	.
TGTGCCAGCAGTTTGGTACAAGCAACTAATGAAAAACTGTTTTTT	CASSLVQATNEKLFF	.	TRBJ1-4	TRBV6-6	.
TGTGCCAGTAAAGTCAAGTGGCATACGAACACTGAAGCTTTCTTT	CASKVKWHTNTEAFF	.	TRBJ1-1	TRBV19	.
TGTGCCAGCAGCGTTACAGGGGATGGCACTGAAGCTTTCTTT	CASSVTGDGTEAFF	TRBD1	TRBJ1-1	TRBV9	.
TGTGCCACCAGCAGAGATAGAGGCGAGACCCAGTACTTC	CATSRDRGETQYF	.	TRBJ2-5	TRBV15	.
TGTGCCAGCAGCCGTGGGACAGGCACAGATACGCAGTATTTT	CASSRGTGTDTQYF	TRBD1	TRBJ2-3	TRBV7-3	.
TGTGCCAGCAGCCACTACCTTGCGGGAACTGAAGCTTTCTTT	CASSHYLAGTEAFF	.	TRBJ1-1	TRBV4-2	.
TGTGCCAGCAGTTACAGGCTAGATCAGCCCCAGCATTTT	CASSYRLDQPQHF	.	TRBJ1-5	TRBV6-5	.
TGCGCCAGCAGCCCTCGACAGGGGTACGAGCAGTACTTC	CASSPRQGYEQYF	TRBD1	TRBJ2-7	TRBV5-1	.
TGTGCCAGCAGGGAACAAACAGGATCCGGGGCCAACGTCCTGACTTTC	CASREQTGSGANVLTF	.	TRBJ2-6	TRBV28	.
TGTGCCAGTAGTAACCGTCTAACCGGGACAGGGGGATATGGCTACACCTTC	CASSNRLTGTGGYGYTF	TRBD1	TRBJ1-2	TRBV19	.
TGTGCCAGCAGCCTCTCCGGGACACGTCTTGGGGCTTTCTTT	CASSLSGTRLGAFF	.	TRBJ1-1	TRBV28	.
TGCAGTGCTAGTGGGGGACTAGCGGGAGCCTACGAGCAGTACTTC	CSASGGLAGAYEQYF	TRBD2	TRBJ2-7	TRBV20-1	once
TGCGCCAGCAGCTTATCCCTAGCGGGGGGTTCCTACGAGCAGTACTTC	CASSLSLAGGSYEQYF	TRBD2	TRBJ2-7	TRBV5-1	once
TGTGCCAGCAGTTTGGAGTCAGGGGGGAGCAATCAGCCCCAGCATTTT	CASSLESGGSNQPQHF	TRBD1	TRBJ1-5	TRBV28	.
TGTGCCAGTTACAGGGGGAACTATGGCTACACCTTC	CASYRGNYGYTF	TRBD1	TRBJ1-2	TRBV19	.
TGTGCCAGTAGTTCAGACAGGGTAGGGAACACTGAAGCTTTCTTT	CASSSDRVGNTEAFF	TRBD1	TRBJ1-1	TRBV19	.
TGTGCCAGCAGCCAAGGACAGGGTAGGACAGATACGCAGTATTTT	CASSQGQGRTDTQYF	TRBD1	TRBJ2-3	TRBV9	.
TGCAGCGTGCTAGCGGGAAGCTCCTACGAGCAGTACTTC	CSVLAGSSYEQYF	TRBD2	TRBJ2-7	TRBV29-1	.
TGTGCCAGCAGCGAAGGGACTAGGTACAATGAGCAGTTCTTC	CASSEGTRYNEQFF	TRBD2	TRBJ2-1	TRBV7-6	.
TGTGCCAGCAGACTTAGTTGGACAGGGATTATTAGCAATCAGCCCCAGCATTTT	CASRLSWTGIISNQPQHF	TRBD1	TRBJ1-5	TRBV7-3	.
TGTGCCAGCAGCCTAGGGGAGGGGAATAGGTATGGCTACACCTTC	CASSLGEGNRYGYTF	.	TRBJ1-2	TRBV7-9	.
TGTGCCAGCAGCAGCGGGACTAGCGGGGTTACTAGCACAGATACGCAGTATTTT	CASSSGTSGVTSTDTQYF	TRBD2	TRBJ2-3	TRBV11-2	.
TGTGCCAGCAGTTACACCGGACAAGTAGGCGGAAAACTGTTTTTT	CASSYTGQVGGKLFF	.	TRBJ1-4	TRBV6-6	.
TGTGCCAGCTTGCCGGGACAGGGTGGCTCTGGGGCCAACGTCCTGACTTTC	CASLPGQGGSGANVLTF	TRBD1	TRBJ2-6	TRBV18	few
TGCGCCAGCAGCCCCAATCGAGGAGCCCCCACCCACTACGAGCAGTACTTC	CASSPNRGAPTHYEQYF	.	TRBJ2-7	TRBV23-1	.
TGTGCCAGCAGCCTACAGGAGACCTCCTACAATGAGCAGTTCTTC	CASSLQETSYNEQFF	.	TRBJ2-1	TRBV6-5	.
TGTGCCAGCATGACAGACAGGCACTACACCTTC	CASMTDRHYTF	.	TRBJ1-2	TRBV27	.
TGTGCCACCAGTGATTTGCGTTCAGGCAATGAGCAGTTCTTC	CATSDLRSGNEQFF	.	TRBJ2-1	TRBV24-1	.
TGTGCCAGCAGCGAGCGATCCGGATTATATTCACCCCTCCACTTT	CASSERSGLYSPLHF	.	TRBJ1-6	TRBV5-4	.
TGCGCCAGCAGCATTAGCGGGGGGGCCGCCAAAAACATTCAGTACTTC	CASSISGGAAKNIQYF	TRBD2	TRBJ2-4	TRBV5-1	.
TGTGCCAGCAGCCTGAATACAGGGGGCACTGAAGCTTTCTTT	CASSLNTGGTEAFF	TRBD1	TRBJ1-1	TRBV11-3	few
TGTGCCACCAGCAGACCTGACAGGCATCAGCCCCAGCATTTT	CATSRPDRHQPQHF	.	TRBJ1-5	TRBV15	many
TGCGCCAGCAGCTTGGTTGGGGCGGCCAGAGTCCACAATGAGCAGTTCTTC	CASSLVGAARVHNEQFF	.	TRBJ2-1	TRBV5-1	.
TGTGCCAGCAGAGCCCGGGTCAATCAGCCCCAGCATTTT	CASRARVNQPQHF	.	TRBJ1-5	TRBV6-5	.
TGTGCCAGCAGCACTCTTCAGGGATACGGAAACACCATATATTTT	CASSTLQGYGNTIYF	.	TRBJ1-3	TRBV5-6	once
TGTGCCAGCAGCTTGGTGGGGGGGGACGGCTACACCTTC	CASSLVGGDGYTF	.	TRBJ1-2	TRBV5-4	.